A single TCR beta chain is shown here with its context. Assay used: immunoSEQ multiplex PCR; TCRdb lists only in-frame clones, some missing. The table has some 91,000 clones, 90% to 96% seen once. This sample stems from a study of technical replicates of blood from several donors. With V trimmed by 2 bases and J by 13 bases, 10 bases remained unmatched. Looked up from germline, CDR1 is MDHEN and CDR2 is SYDVKM. The CDR3 runs to 15 residues. This TCR derives from a human donor in good health. The J gene is TRBJ2-3, the V gene TRBV28, with TRBD2 matching 12 bases. The sequenced material came from T cells isolated from PBMCs. CDR3 in amino acids: CASSLRTSGKPSEYF. In DNA form, the CDR3 reads TGTGCCAGCAGTTTACGGACTAGCGGGAAACCTTCGGAGTATTTT.